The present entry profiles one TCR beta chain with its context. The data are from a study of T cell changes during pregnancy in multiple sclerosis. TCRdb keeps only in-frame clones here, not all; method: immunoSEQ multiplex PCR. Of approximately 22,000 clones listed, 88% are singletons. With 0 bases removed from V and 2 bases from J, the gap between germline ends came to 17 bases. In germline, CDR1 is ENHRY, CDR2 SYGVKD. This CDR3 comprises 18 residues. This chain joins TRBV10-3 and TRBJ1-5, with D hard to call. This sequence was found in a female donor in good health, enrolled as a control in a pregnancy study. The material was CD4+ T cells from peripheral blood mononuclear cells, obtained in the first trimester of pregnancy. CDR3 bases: TGTGCCATCAGTGAGTCGAAGGGTCTTCTGGGAGGCAATCAGCCCCAGCATTTT. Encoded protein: CAISESKGLLGGNQPQHF.